These 32 T cell receptor beta chains originate from one sample sequenced in a study of type 1 regulatory T cells. No antigen is known for these receptors. TCRdb called the reads again in MiXCR, with one record for every CDR3 protein. The data show around 14,000 distinct CDR3 sequences, roughly 15% seen once. The specimen was cultured T cells, either the whole culture or a sorted T cell fraction (not recorded which). All receptors come from a human donor in good health.

This rearrangement joins TRBV5-4 to TRBJ1-6; TRBD1 matches at 10 bases. Germline trimming cut 4 bases from V and 9 bases from J; bases unmatched to any gene: 10. The CDR3 is 16 amino acids. Germline assignment: CDR1 SGHNT and CDR2 YYREEE (reference sequence). CDR3 bases: TGTGCCAGCAGCGGCACCGGGACAGGGGTGGTTTCACCCCTCCACTTT. It is translated as CASSGTGTGVVSPLHF.

This clonotype appeared many times. The J gene is TRBJ2-7, the V gene TRBV7-6; 7 nucleotides line up with TRBD2. In germline, CDR1 is SGHVS, CDR2 FNYEAQ. The junction had 16 bases not matched to a gene; V was cut back by 6 bases and J by 5 bases. CDR3 size: 16 residues. This CDR3 reads CASSSAIGGSGHEQYF. CDR3 bases: TGTGCCAGCAGTTCCGCGATCGGCGGGAGTGGCCACGAGCAGTACTTC.

This clonotype ranks as medium-sized. The rearrangement joins TRBV7-3 to TRBJ2-3; D is uncertain. The CDR3 is made up of 14 amino acids. The germline V gene encodes CDR1 SGHTA and CDR2 FQGTGA. The V and J ends lost 5 bases and 3 bases respectively, with 12 bases between them. In DNA form, the CDR3 reads TGTGCCAGCAGCCCGGTGGTCCGGACAGATACGCAGTATTTT. This encodes CASSPVVRTDTQYF.

The CDR3 loop is CASSRGNQPQHF. Here the CDR3 DNA reads TGTGCCAGTAGTAGGGGGAATCAGCCCCAGCATTTT. The chain uses TRBV19 and TRBJ1-5, with D tentatively TRBD1 (5 bases). The V end was cut by 4 bases, the J end by 4 bases, with 5 bases between. Germline CDR1 reads LNHDA; CDR2 reads SQIVND (reference sequence). The CDR3 is 12 amino acids.

There are many counts of this clonotype. The chain recombines TRBV20-1 with TRBJ2-7; D is perhaps TRBD1 or TRBD2 (5 bases each). Germline values: CDR1 DFQATT, CDR2 SNEGSKA (reference sequence). V was trimmed by 3 bases and J by 7 bases, leaving 10 bases between them. CDR3 length equals 11 residues. The chain's CDR3 is CSARGPEEQYF. DNA of the CDR3: TGCAGTGCTAGGGGACCGGAGGAGCAGTACTTC.

Of note for this clonotype: This likely reflects a read error, since a far larger clone is one base away. The V gene is TRBV12-3 or TRBV12-4, the J gene TRBJ1-2, with D tentatively TRBD1 (5 bases). This CDR3 has 12 amino acids. CDR3 in amino acids: CARSLNRPGYTF. CDR3 in DNA: TGTGCCCGCAGTTTGAACAGGCCCGGCTACACCTTC.

This clonotype has a count of ten or more. The chain employs TRBV6-1 and TRBJ2-3; D remains unclear. Deletions cut 4 bases from V and 4 bases from J, with 6 bases between. CDR3 length: 12 amino acids. Germline loops: CDR1 MNHNS, CDR2 SASEGT. The CDR3 nucleotides read TGTGCCAGCAGTGCGGCTCCAGATACGCAGTATTTT. It encodes CASSAAPDTQYF.

This clonotype came up a few times. The rearrangement joins TRBV12-3 or TRBV12-4 to TRBJ2-5; TRBD1 matches 7 bases. CDR3 length equals 14 residues. Trimming took 5 bases from V and 2 from J; bases not matched to a gene: 5. CDR3 in DNA: TGTGCCAGCAGTCTCGGACAGGAGCAAGAGACCCAGTACTTC. It is translated as CASSLGQEQETQYF.

The table lists this clonotype with many counts. The junction departs from germline at one end; a sequencing error may be responsible. The rearrangement joins TRBV7-7 to TRBJ2-5, with 10 positions matching TRBD2. Germline V lookup: CDR1 SSHAT, CDR2 FNYEAQ (reference sequence). The CDR3 runs to 17 residues. The CDR3 sequence is CASRQVWSGRAQETQYF. The CDR3 DNA is TGTGCTAGCAGACAGGTGTGGAGCGGGAGGGCCCAAGAGACCCAGTACTTC.

The chain has TRBV9 and TRBJ2-2; possibly TRBD2 for D (6 bases). Germline-derived CDR1 and CDR2 are SGDLS and YYNGEE. V lost 6 bases to trimming and J lost 3 bases, with 12 bases between them. The length of the CDR3 is 14 residues. DNA for the CDR3: TGTGCCAGCAACCCGGGAGTTCACACCGGGGAGCTGTTTTTT. It encodes CASNPGVHTGELFF.

This clonotype turned up a few times. J is TRBJ1-3 and V is TRBV18, with D uncertain. Looked up from germline, CDR1 is KGHSH and CDR2 is LQKENI. The CDR3 extends over 17 amino acids. V was shortened by 2 bases and J by 0 bases, with 14 bases between the two germline ends. The CDR3 DNA sequence: TGTGCCAGCTCACCAGAGCGACCTCAAATCTCTGGAAACACCATATATTTT. Its protein product is CASSPERPQISGNTIYF.

This clonotype was recorded many times. V usage is TRBV12-3 or TRBV12-4 and J usage is TRBJ2-5; TRBD2 is a possible D gene (6 bases). Trimming took 7 bases from V and 3 from J, leaving 12 bases between them. The CDR3 loop spans 13 amino acids. The CDR3 here is CASKLAGKETQYF. The CDR3 DNA follows: TGTGCCAGCAAACTAGCTGGAAAAGAGACCCAGTACTTC.

The chain's CDR3 is CAISERGGLAGGRNEQFF. The CDR3 DNA reads TGTGCCATCAGTGAAAGAGGGGGCCTAGCGGGAGGGCGCAATGAGCAGTTCTTC. The V gene is TRBV10-3, the J gene TRBJ2-1; 12 nucleotides agree with TRBD2. Germline V gives CDR1 ENHRY, CDR2 SYGVKD. The length of the CDR3 is 18 residues. With V trimmed by 3 bases and J by 6 bases, 12 bases remained unmatched.

This clonotype was detected many times. The V and J genes are TRBV30 and TRBJ1-1; D call uncertain. V lost 2 bases and J 0 bases, leaving 7 bases between the germline ends. Germline V gene lookup returns CDR1 GTSNPN and CDR2 SVGIG (reference sequence). There are 13 residues in the CDR3. This CDR3 is CAWSPGMNTEAFF. The CDR3 DNA follows: TGTGCCTGGAGTCCGGGGATGAACACTGAAGCTTTCTTT.

This clonotype has more than one count but fewer than ten. The rearrangement joins TRBV11-2 to TRBJ2-7; D is uncertain. CDR3 length: 14 residues. Germline V gene data show CDR1 as SGHAT and CDR2 as FQNNGV. V shed 5 bases and J shed 4 bases, with 15 bases lying between them. The CDR3 is CASSPGAVWYEQYF. The CDR3 bases are TGTGCCAGCAGCCCGGGCGCAGTATGGTACGAGCAGTACTTC. Filled out from reference TRBV11-2 and TRBJ2-7, the complete variable domain reads EAGVAQSPRYKIIEKRQSVAFWCNPISGHATLYWYQQILGQGPKLLIQFQNNGVVDDSQLPKDRFSAERLKGVDSTLKIQPAKLEDSAVYLCASSPGAVWYEQYFGPGTRLTVT.

This chain uses TRBV20-1 with TRBJ2-7, with TRBD2 matching 11 bases. The CDR3 loop spans 14 amino acids. The germline V gene has CDR1 DFQATT and CDR2 SNEGSKA (reference sequence). Trimming cost V 2 bases and J 6 bases; bases outside gene matches: 6. This chain's CDR3 is CSARLAGGGAEQYF. CDR3 sequence (DNA): TGCAGTGCTAGACTAGCGGGAGGAGGGGCCGAGCAGTACTTC.

This clonotype was seen repeatedly, ten times or more. This chain links TRBV9 with TRBJ2-2; TRBD2 matches at 8 bases. V dropped 3 bases and J dropped 9; count of bases not matched to a gene: 4. From germline, CDR1 is SGDLS and CDR2 YYNGEE. CDR3 length equals 13 residues. The CDR3 region has the DNA TGTGCCAGCAGCGGCGGCGGGAGGCGGGAGCTGTTTTTT. It specifies CASSGGGRRELFF.

The chain combines TRBV20-1 with TRBJ1-5, with D possibly matching TRBD1 (5 bases). CDR1 is DFQATT, CDR2 SNEGSKA, per germline (reference sequence). The V gene lost 1 base and the J gene lost 7 bases, with 14 bases spanning the gap. The CDR3 runs 14 residues. The CDR3 reads CSARAGQGWQPQHF. The CDR3, as DNA: TGCAGTGCTAGAGCGGGGCAGGGCTGGCAGCCCCAGCATTTT.

This clonotype was recorded many times. The V and J genes are TRBV7-9 and TRBJ2-1; D is uncertain. V shed 10 bases and J shed 8 bases, with 9 bases lying between them. The CDR3 consists of 10 residues. The germline V gene has CDR1 SEHNR and CDR2 FQNEAQ (reference sequence). The CDR3 nucleotides are TGTGCCATATCGGAGTATGAGCAGTTCTTC. Encoded protein: CAISEYEQFF.

This clonotype was seen at least ten times. The V call is TRBV6-1, the J call TRBJ1-1; 9 nucleotides agree with TRBD1. V dropped 4 bases and J dropped 4; count of bases not matched to a gene: 7. Germline CDR1 reads MNHNS; CDR2 reads SASEGT. CDR3 length: 15 residues. Written as DNA, the CDR3 is TGTGCCAGCAGTGCCCTGACAGGGGGTATCACTGAAGCTTTCTTT. Translating it yields CASSALTGGITEAFF.

This clonotype was counted at least ten times. V gene TRBV11-2 combines with J gene TRBJ2-1; no reliable D call. The CDR3 is made up of 13 amino acids. Looked up from germline, CDR1 is SGHAT and CDR2 is FQNNGV. V lost 5 bases to trimming and J lost 8 bases, with 13 bases between them. The CDR3 coding sequence is TGTGCCAGCAGCCCCGCAGATTACTATGAGCAGTTCTTC. Its protein is CASSPADYYEQFF. The full variable domain, in which reference TRBV11-2 and TRBJ2-1 provide the parts outside the CDR3, is EAGVAQSPRYKIIEKRQSVAFWCNPISGHATLYWYQQILGQGPKLLIQFQNNGVVDDSQLPKDRFSAERLKGVDSTLKIQPAKLEDSAVYLCASSPADYYEQFFGPGTRLTVL.

The chain uses TRBV30 and TRBJ2-3; a weak D match, TRBD2 (5 bases). The germline V gene has CDR1 GTSNPN and CDR2 SVGIG (reference sequence). This CDR3 has 11 amino acids. V dropped 2 bases and J dropped 9 bases, with 9 bases sitting between them. CDR3 bases: TGTGCCTGGAGTTCGGGAATGACGCAGTATTTT. The encoded protein is CAWSSGMTQYF.

This clonotype was counted ten times or more. V and J are TRBV28 and TRBJ1-2; no firm D call. Germline-derived CDR1 and CDR2 are MDHEN and SYDVKM. This CDR3 is built from 12 residues. V lost 7 bases, J lost 2 bases, and 8 bases lay in between. Here the CDR3 DNA reads TGTGCCAGCAAGAGGACCAACTATGGCTACACCTTC. It codes for CASKRTNYGYTF.

The chain carries TRBV12-3 or TRBV12-4 and TRBJ2-1, with D perhaps being TRBD1 or TRBD2 (5 bases each). V was clipped by 7 bases and J by 2 bases, with 12 bases between them. The CDR3 consists of 14 residues. CDR3 region: CASTGSVTYNEQFF. CDR3 nucleotides: TGTGCCAGCACAGGGAGCGTAACCTACAATGAGCAGTTCTTC.

The V and J genes are TRBV5-1 and TRBJ2-2, with unresolved D. Germline CDR1 reads SGHRS; CDR2 reads YFSETQ. The CDR3 is made up of 15 amino acids. V was cut by 5 bases and J by 0 bases, with 11 bases left in between. CDR3 bases: TGCGCCAGCAGACGTGACTGGGCGAACACCGGGGAGCTGTTTTTT. Residues: CASRRDWANTGELFF.

This clonotype was counted many times. The V and J genes are TRBV12-3 or TRBV12-4 and TRBJ2-1, with 8 bases identical to TRBD1. The junction had 8 bases not matched to a gene; V was cut back by 4 bases and J by 0 bases. The CDR3 has 17 residues. In nucleotides, the CDR3 is TGTGCCAGCAGTTCCTGGACAGGGTGGGGCTCCTACAATGAGCAGTTCTTC. This translates into CASSSWTGWGSYNEQFF.

This clonotype was detected a few times. This rearrangement joins TRBV9 to TRBJ2-1; D possibly corresponds to TRBD2 (5 bases). There are 15 residues in the CDR3. Trimming removed 0 bases at V and 0 bases at J, with 7 bases between. In germline, CDR1 is SGDLS, CDR2 YYNGEE. The CDR3 bases are TGTGCCAGCAGCGTAGACGGGAACTCCTACAATGAGCAGTTCTTC. Translated, it gives CASSVDGNSYNEQFF.

V is TRBV20-1 and J is TRBJ1-2; TRBD1 agrees at 9 bases. This CDR3 spans 13 amino acids. Germline CDR1 is DFQATT and CDR2 is SNEGSKA (reference sequence). V lost 6 bases and J lost 4; bases outside the gene matches: 6. CDR3 region: CSARDRVSYGYTF. DNA of the CDR3: TGCAGTGCCAGGGACAGGGTCAGCTATGGCTACACCTTC.

The CDR3 region is CASSSTGGTNTGELFF. For the CDR3, the DNA is TGTGCCAGCAGCTCGACAGGGGGCACGAACACCGGGGAGCTGTTTTTT. The chain is built from TRBV7-2 and TRBJ2-2; 10 bases are a match to TRBD1. V lost 4 bases to trimming and J lost 0 bases; unmatched junction nucleotides: 2. The germline gives CDR1 SGHTA, CDR2 FQGNSA. The CDR3 totals 16 residues.

The gene calls are TRBV5-1 and TRBJ2-5, with TRBD2 identical over 11 bases. V was clipped by 3 bases and J by 6 bases; unmatched bases: 10. Germline V gene sequence: CDR1 SGHRS, CDR2 YFSETQ. The CDR3 consists of 16 residues. The CDR3 nucleotides are TGCGCCAGCAGCTCGCAGAGTTTAGCGGGAGGGAAGACCCAGTACTTC. Translated, it gives CASSSQSLAGGKTQYF.

A note on this clonotype: Relative to the germline gene, one junction end is altered; a read error may explain this. The chain recombines TRBV5-1 with TRBJ1-1; D is unclear. The CDR3 totals 12 residues. Germline V CDR1 and CDR2: SGHRS, YFSETQ. CDR3 loop: CVSGLAGSEAFF. CDR3 coding DNA: TGCGTCAGCGGCTTGGCGGGGTCAGAAGCTTTCTTT.

This clonotype was detected ten times or more. DNA for the CDR3: TGTGCCAGCGGACGTTCCTACTACGAGCAGTACTTC. Encoded protein: CASGRSYYEQYF. The chain links TRBV5-6 to TRBJ2-7; no clear D. The germline V and J ends were trimmed by 7 bases and 3 bases, with 11 bases remaining between them. The CDR3 loop spans 12 amino acids. Germline V gene lookup returns CDR1 SGHDT and CDR2 YYEEEE.